A selection of T cell receptor beta chains follows, all from one sample in a study of cytomegalovirus exposure and HLA in healthy donors. Profiled with immunoSEQ multiplex PCR; TCRdb holds only in-frame clones, not every one. The sample lists approximately 110,000 clones; roughly 80% were seen once. Specimen: PBMCs. The origin of the receptors is a woman aged 40 to 49 in good health and CMV-seronegative. CDR3s include the opening cysteine and the closing phenylalanine or tryptophan. Each record gives: V gene, clone size, J gene, CDR3 length, CDR3 protein. Size tells how often a clone was seen (once, few, many) or the class of an expanded clone, and some rows leave it out.

v_gene: TRBV19
abundance: .
j_gene: TRBJ2-7
len: 19
CDR3aa: CASSPRGGLAGGPTDEQYF

v_gene: TRBV7-9
abundance: .
j_gene: TRBJ1-4
len: 13
CDR3aa: CASSFQGNEKLFF

v_gene: TRBV5-4
abundance: medium-sized
j_gene: TRBJ2-1
len: 17
CDR3aa: CASRPGLAGAPYNEQFF

v_gene: TRBV7-2
abundance: .
j_gene: TRBJ1-1
len: 11
CDR3aa: CASKLDTEAFF

v_gene: TRBV10-1
abundance: .
j_gene: TRBJ2-3
len: 17
CDR3aa: CAAVGPGLAGPSDTQYF

v_gene: TRBV2
abundance: .
j_gene: TRBJ1-5
len: 11
CDR3aa: CASSEGRPQHF

v_gene: TRBV7-9
abundance: .
j_gene: TRBJ2-4
len: 17
CDR3aa: CASSSDRGLLAKNIQYF

v_gene: TRBV10-1
abundance: .
j_gene: TRBJ2-7
len: 13
CDR3aa: CASTTGTGREQYF

v_gene: TRBV10-3
abundance: .
j_gene: TRBJ1-5
len: 14
CDR3aa: CAISESGGNQPQHF

v_gene: TRBV7-9
abundance: .
j_gene: TRBJ1-1
len: 12
CDR3aa: CASSRDITEAFF

v_gene: TRBV11-2
abundance: .
j_gene: TRBJ2-7
len: 18
CDR3aa: CASSLGPYTSEKDYEQYF

v_gene: TRBV6-5
abundance: few
j_gene: TRBJ2-5
len: 14
CDR3aa: CASRWTRRVETQYF

v_gene: TRBV12-5
abundance: .
j_gene: TRBJ2-7
len: 15
CDR3aa: CASGFFSGGAYEQYF

v_gene: TRBV6-5
abundance: .
j_gene: TRBJ1-1
len: 11
CDR3aa: CASQVATEAFF

v_gene: TRBV4-3
abundance: few
j_gene: TRBJ2-5
len: 16
CDR3aa: CASSQAYSGSQETQYF

v_gene: TRBV11-3
abundance: .
j_gene: TRBJ2-3
len: 17
CDR3aa: CASSSGTSGGRGDTQYF

v_gene: TRBV19
abundance: .
j_gene: TRBJ1-2
len: 14
CDR3aa: CASSGAGQGRGYTF

v_gene: TRBV29-1
abundance: .
j_gene: TRBJ2-1
len: 13
CDR3aa: CSVEAGGPNEQFF

v_gene: TRBV7-2
abundance: .
j_gene: TRBJ2-7
len: 16
CDR3aa: CASSLAWTSGRSEQYF

v_gene: TRBV15
abundance: few
j_gene: TRBJ1-1
len: 15
CDR3aa: CATSPGQGVKAEAFF

v_gene: TRBV5-1
abundance: .
j_gene: TRBJ1-1
len: 14
CDR3aa: CASSLAPMNTEAFF

v_gene: TRBV7-9
abundance: few
j_gene: TRBJ2-7
len: 16
CDR3aa: CASTLGGRVLAAEQYF

v_gene: TRBV6-1
abundance: .
j_gene: TRBJ2-7
len: 14
CDR3aa: CASEGTGSPYEQYF

v_gene: TRBV11-1
abundance: few
j_gene: TRBJ2-2
len: 15
CDR3aa: CASSPLAANTGELFF

v_gene: TRBV7-2
abundance: .
j_gene: TRBJ2-7
len: 12
CDR3aa: CASSGGQSEQYF

v_gene: TRBV21-1
abundance: .
j_gene: TRBJ2-7
len: 14
CDR3aa: CASSKVRLAGEQYF

v_gene: TRBV19
abundance: .
j_gene: .
len: 15
CDR3aa: CATKNTAGSYNEQFF

v_gene: TRBV5-1
abundance: .
j_gene: TRBJ2-3
len: 16
CDR3aa: CASSPGLAGALDTQYF

v_gene: TRBV4-2
abundance: .
j_gene: TRBJ2-7
len: 13
CDR3aa: CASSRGGAYEQYF

v_gene: TRBV6-5
abundance: .
j_gene: TRBJ1-1
len: 15
CDR3aa: CASSPRTGWDTEAFF

v_gene: TRBV4-3
abundance: .
j_gene: TRBJ2-1
len: 15
CDR3aa: CASSQDRLAGGEQFF

v_gene: TRBV6-5
abundance: once
j_gene: TRBJ2-7
len: 15
CDR3aa: CASRSDGLGGYEQYF

v_gene: TRBV30
abundance: .
j_gene: TRBJ2-1
len: 13
CDR3aa: CAWRSGRAREQFF